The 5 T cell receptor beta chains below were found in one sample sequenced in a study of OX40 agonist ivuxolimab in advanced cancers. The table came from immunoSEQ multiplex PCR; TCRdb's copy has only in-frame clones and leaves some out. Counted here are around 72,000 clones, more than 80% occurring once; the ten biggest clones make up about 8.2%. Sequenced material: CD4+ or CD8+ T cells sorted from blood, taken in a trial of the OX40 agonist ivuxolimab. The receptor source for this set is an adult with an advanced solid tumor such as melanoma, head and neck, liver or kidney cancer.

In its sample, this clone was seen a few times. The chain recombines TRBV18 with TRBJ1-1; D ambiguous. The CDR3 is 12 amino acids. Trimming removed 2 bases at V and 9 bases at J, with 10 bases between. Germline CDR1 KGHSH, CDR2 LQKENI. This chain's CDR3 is CASSPKGAKAFF. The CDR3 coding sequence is TGTGCCAGCTCACCAAAAGGAGCTAAAGCTTTCTTT.

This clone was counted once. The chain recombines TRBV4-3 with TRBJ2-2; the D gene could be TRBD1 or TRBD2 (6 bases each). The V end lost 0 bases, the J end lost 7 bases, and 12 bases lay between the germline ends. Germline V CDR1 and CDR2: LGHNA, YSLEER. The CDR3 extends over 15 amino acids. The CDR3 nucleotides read TGCGCCAGCAGCCAAGACTGGGGGGCCAGCGGGGAGCTGTTTTTT. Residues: CASSQDWGASGELFF.

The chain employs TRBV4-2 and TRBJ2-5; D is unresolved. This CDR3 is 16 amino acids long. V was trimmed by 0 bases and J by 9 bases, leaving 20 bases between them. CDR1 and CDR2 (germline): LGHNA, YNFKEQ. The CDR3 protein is CASSQETGTSKRPQYF. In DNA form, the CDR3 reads TGTGCCAGCAGCCAAGAGACCGGAACAAGCAAGAGACCCCAGTACTTC.

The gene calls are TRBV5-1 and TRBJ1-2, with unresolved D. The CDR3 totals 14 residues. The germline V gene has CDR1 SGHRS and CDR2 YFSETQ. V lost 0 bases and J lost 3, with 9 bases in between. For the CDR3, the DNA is TGCGCCAGCAGCTTGGGCATGACCTACTATGGCTACACCTTC. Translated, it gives CASSLGMTYYGYTF.

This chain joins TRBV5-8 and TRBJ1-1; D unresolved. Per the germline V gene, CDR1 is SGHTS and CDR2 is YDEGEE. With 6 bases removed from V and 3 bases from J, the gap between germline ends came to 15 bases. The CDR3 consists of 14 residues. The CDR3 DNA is TGTGCCAGCATTCCCGTCGGATGGGACACTGAAGCTTTCTTT. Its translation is CASIPVGWDTEAFF.